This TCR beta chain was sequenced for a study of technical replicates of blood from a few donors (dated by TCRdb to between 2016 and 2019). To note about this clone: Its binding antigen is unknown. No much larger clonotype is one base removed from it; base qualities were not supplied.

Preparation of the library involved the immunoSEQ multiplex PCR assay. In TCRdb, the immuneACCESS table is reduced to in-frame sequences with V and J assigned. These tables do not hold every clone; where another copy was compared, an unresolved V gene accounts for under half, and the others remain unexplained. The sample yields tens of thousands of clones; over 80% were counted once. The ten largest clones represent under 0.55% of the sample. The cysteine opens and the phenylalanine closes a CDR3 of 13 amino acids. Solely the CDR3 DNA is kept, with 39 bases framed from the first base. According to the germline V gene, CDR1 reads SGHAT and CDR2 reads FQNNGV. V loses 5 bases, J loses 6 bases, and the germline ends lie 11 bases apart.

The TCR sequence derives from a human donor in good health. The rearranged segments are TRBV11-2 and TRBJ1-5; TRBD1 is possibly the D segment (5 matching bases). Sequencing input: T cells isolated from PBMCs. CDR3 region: CASSLVGAQPQHF. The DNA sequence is TGTGCCAGCAGCCTAGTAGGGGCTCAGCCCCAGCATTTT.